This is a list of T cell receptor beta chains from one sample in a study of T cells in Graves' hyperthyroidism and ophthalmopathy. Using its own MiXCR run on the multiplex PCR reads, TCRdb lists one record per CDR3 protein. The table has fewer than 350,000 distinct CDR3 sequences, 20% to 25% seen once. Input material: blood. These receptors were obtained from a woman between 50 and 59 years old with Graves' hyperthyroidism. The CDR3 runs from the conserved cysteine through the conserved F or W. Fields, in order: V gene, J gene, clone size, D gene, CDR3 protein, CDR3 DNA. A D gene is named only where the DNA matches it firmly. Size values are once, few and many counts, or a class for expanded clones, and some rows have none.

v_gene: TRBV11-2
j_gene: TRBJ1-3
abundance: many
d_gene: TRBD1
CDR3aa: CASSLHRQGSSGNTIYF
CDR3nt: TGTGCCAGCAGCTTACACCGACAGGGATCCTCTGGAAACACCATATATTTT

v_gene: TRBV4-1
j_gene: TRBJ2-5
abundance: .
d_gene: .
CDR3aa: CASAEPGQGGETQYF
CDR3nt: TGCGCCAGCGCCGAACCGGGACAAGGGGGAGAGACCCAGTACTTC

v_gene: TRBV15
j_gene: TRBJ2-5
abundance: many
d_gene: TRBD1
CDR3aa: CATSHRGQETQYF
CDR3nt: TGTGCCACCAGTCACAGGGGGCAAGAGACCCAGTACTTC

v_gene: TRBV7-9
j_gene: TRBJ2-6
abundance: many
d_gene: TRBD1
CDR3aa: CASSSIQGKISGANVLTF
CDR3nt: TGTGCCAGCAGCTCGATACAGGGGAAAATCTCTGGGGCCAACGTCCTGACTTTC

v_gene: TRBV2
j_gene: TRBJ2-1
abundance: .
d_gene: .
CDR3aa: CASSVFRESYNEQFF
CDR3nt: TGTGCCAGCAGTGTTTTCCGGGAGTCCTACAATGAGCAGTTCTTC

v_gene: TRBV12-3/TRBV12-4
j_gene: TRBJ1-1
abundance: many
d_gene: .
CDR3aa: CASSLGRRGGTEAFF
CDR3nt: TGTGCCAGCAGTTTAGGCCGCCGAGGAGGCACTGAAGCTTTCTTT

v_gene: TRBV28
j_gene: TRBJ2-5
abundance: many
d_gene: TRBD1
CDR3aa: CASSLSRTGGETQYF
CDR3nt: TGTGCCAGCAGTTTATCCCGGACAGGGGGCGAGACCCAGTACTTC

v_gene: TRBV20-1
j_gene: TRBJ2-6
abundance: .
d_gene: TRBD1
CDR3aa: CSARDSGQGVSGANVLTF
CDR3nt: TGCAGTGCTAGAGATAGCGGACAGGGGGTGTCTGGGGCCAACGTCCTGACTTTC

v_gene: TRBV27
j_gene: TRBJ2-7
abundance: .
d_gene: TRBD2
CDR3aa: CASRRGGTSGSYEQYF
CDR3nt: TGTGCCAGCAGACGGGGCGGGACTAGCGGGAGTTACGAGCAGTACTTC

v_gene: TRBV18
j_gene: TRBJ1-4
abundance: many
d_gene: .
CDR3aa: CASSPSEKLFF
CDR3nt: TGTGCCAGCTCACCATCCGAAAAACTGTTTTTT

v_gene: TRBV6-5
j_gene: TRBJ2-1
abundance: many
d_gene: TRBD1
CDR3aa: CASSYSRGTGNNEQFF
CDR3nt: TGTGCCAGCAGTTACTCACGGGGGACAGGTAACAATGAGCAGTTCTTC

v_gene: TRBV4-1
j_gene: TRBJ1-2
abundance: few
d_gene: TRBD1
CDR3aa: CASSHPDRGLTNYGYTF
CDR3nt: TGCGCCAGCAGCCACCCGGACAGGGGACTAACTAACTATGGCTACACCTTC

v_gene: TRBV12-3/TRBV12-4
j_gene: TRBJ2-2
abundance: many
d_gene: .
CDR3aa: CASSPSGRTNTGELFF
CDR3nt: TGTGCCAGCAGTCCCTCGGGCCGTACGAACACCGGGGAGCTGTTTTTT

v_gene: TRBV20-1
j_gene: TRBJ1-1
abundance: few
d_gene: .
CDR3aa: CSAGGRAYTEAFF
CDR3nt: TGCAGTGCTGGGGGCCGGGCGTACACTGAAGCTTTCTTT

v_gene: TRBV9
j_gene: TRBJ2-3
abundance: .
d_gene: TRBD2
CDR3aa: CASSVGVTSGGVDTQYF
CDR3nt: TGTGCCAGCAGCGTAGGGGTCACTAGCGGGGGGGTAGATACGCAGTATTTT

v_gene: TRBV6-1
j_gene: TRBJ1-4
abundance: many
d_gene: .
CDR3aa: CASSDRATNEKLFF
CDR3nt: TGTGCCAGCAGTGACCGTGCAACTAATGAAAAACTGTTTTTT

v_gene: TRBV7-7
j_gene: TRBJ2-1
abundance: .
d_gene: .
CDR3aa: CASSIGAPAGLNEQFF
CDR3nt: TGTGCTAGCAGCATAGGGGCACCAGCGGGCCTCAATGAGCAGTTCTTC